A single sample is the source of the 13 T cell receptor beta chains below, sequenced in a study of blood T cell repertoires in COVID-19. Assay: immunoSEQ multiplex PCR; the TCRdb copy retains only in-frame clones and omits some. Of nearly 90,000 clones listed, about 90% are singletons. The specimen sequenced was peripheral blood. The receptors were sampled from a man aged 80 or over with acute or convalescent COVID-19.

This chain connects TRBV6-5 to TRBJ2-3; D gene uncertain. CDR3 size: 15 residues. Germline values: CDR1 MNHEY, CDR2 SVGAGI. V lost 2 bases and J 2 bases, leaving 11 bases between the germline ends. DNA for the CDR3: TGTGCCAGCAGTTACAGCCCGAAAGCCACAGATACGCAGTATTTT. It specifies CASSYSPKATDTQYF.

This sequence joins TRBV28 and TRBJ1-1, with D possibly matching TRBD1 (6 bases). The V and J ends lost 8 bases and 0 bases respectively, with 16 bases between them. The germline V gene has CDR1 MDHEN and CDR2 SYDVKM. CDR3 length: 15 amino acids. This CDR3 reads CASVTQGQLNTEAFF. CDR3 nucleotide sequence: TGTGCCAGCGTTACTCAAGGACAGTTGAACACTGAAGCTTTCTTT.

J is TRBJ1-1 and V is TRBV29-1, with D perhaps TRBD1 (5 bases). Trimming removed 6 bases at V and 0 bases at J, with 8 bases between. Germline loops: CDR1 SQVTM, CDR2 ANQGSEA. The CDR3 is 12 residues long. Here the CDR3 DNA reads TGCAGCGTAGACAGCATGAACACTGAAGCTTTCTTT. This sequence encodes CSVDSMNTEAFF. Complete variable domain (other parts from reference TRBV29-1 and TRBJ1-1): SAVISQKPSRDICQRGTSLTIQCQVDSQVTMMFWYRQQPGQSLTLIATANQGSEATYESGFVIDKFPISRPNLTFSTLTVSNMSPEDSSIYLCSVDSMNTEAFFGQGTRLTVV.

This chain connects TRBV24-1 to TRBJ2-7; possible D gene TRBD1, 6 bases. V lost 6 bases to trimming and J lost 4 bases, with 12 bases between them. Looked up from germline, CDR1 is KGHDR and CDR2 is SFDVKD. This CDR3 comprises 13 residues. The CDR3 reads CATSPGTQYEQYF. The CDR3, as DNA: TGTGCCACCAGTCCCGGGACACAGTACGAGCAGTACTTC.

The chain combines TRBV28 with TRBJ2-6; 14 bases line up with TRBD2. Per the germline V gene, CDR1 is MDHEN and CDR2 is SYDVKM. V dropped 3 bases and J dropped 0; count of bases not matched to a gene: 4. The CDR3 runs to 19 residues. CDR3: CASSLRTSGRSSGANVLTF. The DNA of the CDR3 is TGTGCCAGCAGTTTGCGGACTAGCGGGAGGAGCTCTGGGGCCAACGTCCTGACTTTC. Supplemented by reference TRBV28 and TRBJ2-6, the full variable domain reads DVKVTQSSRYLVKRTGEKVFLECVQDMDHENMFWYRQDPGLGLRLIYFSYDVKMKEKGDIPEGYSVSREKKERFSLILESASTNQTSMYLCASSLRTSGRSSGANVLTFGAGSRLTVL.

V and J are TRBV20-1 and TRBJ2-5, with D perhaps matching TRBD1 (5 bases). V gave up 3 bases and J gave up 3 bases, with 14 bases separating them. This CDR3 has 14 residues. CDR1 DFQATT and CDR2 SNEGSKA come from the germline V gene (reference sequence). Written as DNA, the CDR3 is TGCAGTGCTAGTCCCCCATTAGGGGAAGAGACCCAGTACTTC. Translating gives CSASPPLGEETQYF.

This chain joins TRBV10-3 and TRBJ2-1; 7 bases align to TRBD2. Germline trimming cut 6 bases from V and 1 base from J; bases unmatched to any gene: 6. CDR3 size: 15 residues. Germline CDR1 reads ENHRY; CDR2 reads SYGVKD. For the CDR3, the DNA is TGTGCCATCAGGGCAGCGGGGACTTCCTACAATGAGCAGTTCTTC. Amino acids: CAIRAAGTSYNEQFF.

The sample holds a few counts of this clone. This chain joins TRBV5-1 and TRBJ2-3, with D maybe TRBD1 (6 bases). Germline loops: CDR1 SGHRS, CDR2 YFSETQ. This CDR3 has 17 residues. Trimming removed 7 bases from V and 2 bases from J, with 23 bases in between. The CDR3 spells CASGWGPGKYTTDTQYF. CDR3 sequence (DNA): TGCGCCAGCGGCTGGGGGCCAGGGAAATACACCACAGATACGCAGTATTTT. Filled out from reference TRBV5-1 and TRBJ2-3, the complete variable domain reads KAGVTQTPRYLIKTRGQQVTLSCSPISGHRSVSWYQQTPGQGLQFLFEYFSETQRNKGNFPGRFSGRQFSNSRSEMNVSTLELGDSALYLCASGWGPGKYTTDTQYFGPGTRLTVL.

This rearrangement joins TRBV5-1 to TRBJ2-1, with 10 bases matching TRBD1. CDR1 is SGHRS, CDR2 YFSETQ, per germline. V shed 4 bases, J shed 10 bases, and the junction held 11 bases outside the gene matches. CDR3 length: 15 residues. The CDR3 protein is CASSLAGTGVKEQFF. In DNA form, the CDR3 reads TGCGCCAGCAGCCTAGCCGGGACAGGGGTGAAAGAGCAGTTCTTC.

The rearrangement uses TRBV4-2 and TRBJ1-4; D gene uncertain. This CDR3 spans 16 amino acids. Trimming removed 3 bases from V and 0 bases from J, with 11 bases in between. Germline CDR1 LGHNA, CDR2 YNFKEQ. The CDR3 DNA follows: TGTGCCAGCAGCCAGGCTTCGGGGTCAACTAATGAAAAACTGTTTTTT. It encodes CASSQASGSTNEKLFF.

J is TRBJ2-3 and V is TRBV3-1 (or the pseudogene TRBV3-2); 11 bases are shared with TRBD2. Per the germline V gene, CDR1 is LGHDT and CDR2 is YNNKEL (reference sequence). The V and J ends lost 0 bases and 0 bases, in that order; junction bases with no gene match: 8. The CDR3 length is 19 residues. The CDR3, as DNA: TGTGCCAGCAGCCAAGATCTACCTAGCGGGGGGCTTAGCACAGATACGCAGTATTTT. Residues: CASSQDLPSGGLSTDTQYF.

The chain uses TRBV12-3 or TRBV12-4 and TRBJ1-1; 8 nucleotides line up with TRBD1. The CDR3 extends over 13 amino acids. V gave up 5 bases and J gave up 5 bases; unmatched junction bases: 4. The CDR3 DNA reads as TGTGCCAGCAGTCGACAGGGGTTTACTGAAGCTTTCTTT. Encoded protein: CASSRQGFTEAFF.

The chain is built from TRBV9 and TRBJ2-1, with 9 bases that match TRBD1. This CDR3 region has 16 residues. After removal of 3 bases from V and 6 bases from J, the junction contained 10 bases not matched to a gene. CDR1 SGDLS and CDR2 YYNGEE come from the germline V gene. The CDR3 DNA reads as TGTGCCAGCAGCGGTGGGCCGGGACAGGGCCGCAATGAGCAGTTCTTC. Translated, it gives CASSGGPGQGRNEQFF.